These T cell receptor beta chains were read from a single sample in a study. TCRdb redid the calling of the 5' RACE reads with MiXCR, one entry per CDR3 protein. The table includes more than 40,000 distinct CDR3 sequences, less than 30% detected once. Sample: memory CD4+ T cells sorted from a lymph node. The receptors stem from a female donor with breast cancer. Each CDR3 is given with its conserved first and last residue. The order of the fields is V gene, J gene, D gene, clone size, CDR3 protein, CDR3 DNA. A D gene is named only where the DNA matches it firmly. Size values are once, few and many counts, or a class for expanded clones, and some rows have none.

TRBV4-3	TRBJ2-5	TRBD2	.	CASSQDLGQGGLAGLQETQYF	TGCGCCAGCAGCCAAGATCTAGGGCAGGGAGGACTAGCGGGTCTCCAAGAGACCCAGTACTTC
TRBV6-5	TRBJ1-2	.	.	CAGSSVFSGGYGYTF	TGTGCCGGCAGTTCTGTTTTTTCAGGAGGATATGGCTACACCTTC
TRBV6-5	TRBJ2-7	.	many	CASSYSRSFNEQYF	TGTGCCAGCAGTTACTCGCGAAGTTTCAACGAGCAGTACTTC
TRBV9	TRBJ2-2	.	.	CACSPLSTGELFF	TGTGCCTGCAGCCCTTTAAGCACCGGGGAGCTGTTTTTT
TRBV12-3/TRBV12-4	TRBJ2-7	.	.	CASSHGLQDPYEQYF	TGTGCCAGCAGTCACGGACTGCAGGACCCTTACGAGCAGTACTTC
TRBV15	TRBJ1-4	.	few	CATSRNTGTGNEKLFF	TGTGCCACCAGCAGAAATACCGGGACGGGAAATGAAAAACTGTTTTTT
TRBV3-1	TRBJ1-6	.	.	CASSGGNSASPLHF	TGTGCCAGCAGCGGCGGGAATTCAGCTTCACCCCTCCACTTT
TRBV20-1	TRBJ1-4	TRBD1	few	CSARTGGEEKLFF	TGCAGTGCCCGGACAGGGGGGGAGGAAAAACTGTTTTTT
TRBV12-3/TRBV12-4	TRBJ2-3	TRBD2	few	CASSPRGLAGTDTQYF	TGTGCCAGCAGTCCCAGGGGACTAGCGGGAACAGATACGCAGTATTTT
TRBV20-1	TRBJ2-5	.	few	CSARDGGAHETQYF	TGCAGTGCTAGAGATGGGGGGGCGCATGAGACCCAGTACTTC
TRBV5-1	TRBJ2-2	TRBD1	.	CASGTGSNTGELFF	TGCGCCAGCGGGACAGGTAGCAACACCGGGGAGCTGTTTTTT
TRBV12-3/TRBV12-4	TRBJ2-3	TRBD2	few	CASSRTSGRQDTQYF	TGTGCCAGCAGCAGGACTAGCGGGAGGCAAGATACGCAGTATTTT
TRBV29-1	TRBJ2-3	TRBD2	.	CSAASGTSGRALADTQYF	TGCAGCGCTGCCTCCGGGACTAGCGGGAGGGCCCTCGCAGATACGCAGTATTTT
TRBV9	TRBJ2-1	.	.	CASSVAGTGYNEQFF	TGTGCCAGCAGCGTAGCTGGAACCGGCTACAATGAGCAGTTCTTC